These 17 T cell receptor beta chains originate from one sample sequenced in a study of shared clonotypes between healthy human individuals. Selected positively for CCR7 and CD45RO-negative, naive CD8 cells excluded terminally differentiated effector memory CD45RA+ cells. Some clones are missing from TCRdb's copy, which holds only in-frame ones; the method was immunoSEQ multiplex PCR. The repertoire holds 550,000 to 650,000 clones, with roughly 96% as singletons. Sequenced input: naive CD8+ T cells sorted from blood. The receptors originated from a woman aged 25 to 39 in good health.

The genes are TRBV5-4 and TRBJ2-1; D is unresolved. This CDR3 region has 11 residues. The germline gives CDR1 SGHNT, CDR2 YYREEE (reference sequence). V shed 6 bases and J shed 10 bases, with 11 bases lying between them. This chain's CDR3 is CASTRGVEQFF. In DNA, the CDR3 is TGTGCCAGCACCCGTGGCGTAGAGCAGTTCTTC.

V and J are TRBV4-2 and TRBJ1-1; D unclear. The V end was cut by 0 bases, the J end by 11 bases, with 10 bases between. From germline, CDR1 is LGHNA and CDR2 YNFKEQ. The CDR3 runs 12 residues. DNA of the CDR3: TGTGCCAGCAGCCAAGATTCGGTTCAGGCTTTCTTT. Translation gives CASSQDSVQAFF.

The rearrangement links TRBV15 to TRBJ1-4; 9 nucleotides match TRBD1. Germline V lookup: CDR1 LNHNV, CDR2 YYDKDF (reference sequence). J was trimmed by 6 bases and V by 4 bases; bases with no gene match: 3. The length of the CDR3 is 14 residues. The CDR3 bases are TGTGCCACCAGCACGAGGACAGGGGATGAAAAACTGTTTTTT. Its translation: CATSTRTGDEKLFF.

The chain has TRBV21-1 and TRBJ2-1; TRBD2 is the table's D call, not checked against the DNA. TRBV21-1 is a pseudogene locus. This CDR3 is built from 15 residues. CDR3 in amino acids: CASSTRTSGSNEQFF. The CDR3 nucleotides are TGTGCCAGCAGCACCCGGACTAGCGGGTCGAATGAGCAGTTCTTC.

This chain links TRBV5-1 with TRBJ1-1, with unresolved D. Trimming took off 5 bases at V and 2 bases at J, with 7 bases between the two ends. This CDR3 has 12 residues. CDR1 and CDR2 from the germline V gene are SGHRS and YFSETQ. In nucleotides, the CDR3 is TGCGCCAGCAGGGGGAGCAACACTGAAGCTTTCTTT. Its translation: CASRGSNTEAFF.

Comments on this clone: This CDR3 is also generated by other DNA sequences in the sample. The chain is built from TRBV5-4 and TRBJ2-1, with D unclear. This CDR3 is 11 amino acids long. The V and J ends lost 4 bases and 9 bases respectively, with 8 bases between them. Germline-derived CDR1 and CDR2 are SGHNT and YYREEE (reference sequence). The CDR3 is CASSLVGEQFF. CDR3 DNA: TGTGCCAGCAGCCTGGTGGGTGAGCAGTTCTTC.

The chain has TRBV7-9 and TRBJ1-1; D is unclear. Per germline, CDR1 SEHNR and CDR2 FQNEAQ (reference sequence). Trimming took 5 bases from V and 6 from J, leaving 19 bases between them. The CDR3 is made up of 15 amino acids. The CDR3 reads CASSRHRSGEAEAFF. The DNA for the CDR3 is TGTGCCAGCAGCCGCCACCGCAGCGGAGAGGCTGAAGCTTTCTTT.

The genes are TRBV10-3 and TRBJ2-7, with 9 bases that match TRBD2. V trimming: 5 bases; J trimming: 3 bases; junction bases outside the gene matches: 8. This CDR3 is built from 15 residues. Per the germline V gene, CDR1 is ENHRY and CDR2 is SYGVKD. CDR3 sequence (DNA): TGTGCCATCAGTCCCGGAGCGGGAGGTATCTACGAGCAGTACTTC. Translation gives CAISPGAGGIYEQYF.

The J gene is TRBJ2-7, the V gene TRBV7-6; D remains unclear. This CDR3 is built from 14 residues. Germline values: CDR1 SGHVS, CDR2 FNYEAQ. V gave up 1 base and J gave up 1 base, with 8 bases separating them. DNA of the CDR3: TGTGCCAGCAGCTTAGGGACGGAATCCTACGAGCAGTACTTC. Protein sequence: CASSLGTESYEQYF. Full variable domain (missing parts from reference TRBV7-6 and TRBJ2-7): GAGVSQSPRYKVTKRGQDVALRCDPISGHVSLYWYRQALGQGPEFLTYFNYEAQQDKSGLPNDRFSAERPEGSISTLTIQRTEQRDSAMYRCASSLGTESYEQYFGPGTRLTVT.

The chain is built from TRBV27 and TRBJ1-1; 7 bases are shared with TRBD1. V trimming: 3 bases; J trimming: 4 bases; junction bases outside the gene matches: 2. CDR3 length: 13 amino acids. CDR1 MNHEY and CDR2 SMNVEV come from the germline V gene (reference sequence). The CDR3 coding sequence is TGTGCCAGCAGTTTGACAGGGCTCACTGAAGCTTTCTTT. This encodes CASSLTGLTEAFF.

The genes are TRBV27 and TRBJ2-1, with 9 bases lining up with TRBD2. Trimming at V came to 5 bases and at J to 4 bases, leaving 12 bases not matched to a gene. The CDR3 consists of 17 residues. Germline CDR1 MNHEY, CDR2 SMNVEV (reference sequence). CDR3 DNA: TGTGCCAGCAGTCACTCTAGCGGGGAAACCGTTTACAATGAGCAGTTCTTC. Its translation: CASSHSSGETVYNEQFF.

The rearrangement joins TRBV27 to TRBJ2-7; no definite D call. Trimming cost V 5 bases and J 6 bases, with 14 bases left between them. CDR1 and CDR2 from the germline V gene are MNHEY and SMNVEV (reference sequence). The CDR3 is made up of 13 amino acids. CDR3 sequence: CASSPSRRGEQYF. The CDR3 bases are TGTGCCAGCAGTCCCTCCCGGCGAGGCGAGCAGTACTTC.

This clone appeared once. V is TRBV10-2 and J is TRBJ2-7; 8 bases map to TRBD2. The CDR3 runs 16 residues. Germline assignment: CDR1 WSHSY and CDR2 SAAADI. V was clipped by 3 bases and J by 2 bases; unmatched bases: 9. CDR3 protein: CASSDPGTSGTYEQYF. CDR3 in DNA: TGCGCCAGCAGTGACCCCGGGACTAGTGGAACCTACGAGCAGTACTTC.

This chain's CDR3 is CASSLDTSGNTIYF. CDR3 DNA sequence: TGTGCCAGCAGCTTGGACACCTCTGGAAACACCATATATTTT. The chain is built from TRBV5-6 and TRBJ1-3; unclear D gene. Germline CDR1 reads SGHDT; CDR2 reads YYEEEE. The CDR3 runs 14 residues. The V end was cut by 0 bases, the J end by 0 bases, with 4 bases between.

The J gene is TRBJ2-1, the V gene TRBV5-6; 10 bases align to TRBD2. This CDR3 is built from 17 residues. Trimming took 3 bases from V and 3 from J; bases not matched to a gene: 9. Germline CDR1 is SGHDT and CDR2 is YYEEEE. In nucleotides, the CDR3 is TGTGCCAGCAGCTACCGCCCGACTAGCGGGTTCTACAATGAGCAGTTCTTC. Amino acid sequence: CASSYRPTSGFYNEQFF.

The rearrangement links TRBV27 to TRBJ2-5; the D is unclear. With the DNA end fitting TRBJ2-7 better, the J assignment may be wrong. This CDR3 is 14 amino acids long. Germline V CDR1 and CDR2: MNHEY, SMNVEV (reference sequence). CDR3 sequence: CASSLGPNSYEQYF. CDR3 DNA sequence: TGTGCCAGCAGTTTAGGTCCAAACTCCTACGAGCAGTACTTC.

This clone came up once. This chain uses TRBV28 with TRBJ2-7, with TRBD2 matching 9 bases. CDR1 MDHEN and CDR2 SYDVKM come from the germline V gene. The CDR3 is made up of 15 amino acids. V dropped 7 bases and J dropped 6; count of bases not matched to a gene: 13. CDR3: CASNPFSGSHGEQYF. The CDR3 nucleotides are TGTGCCAGCAACCCCTTTAGCGGGAGTCACGGCGAGCAGTACTTC.